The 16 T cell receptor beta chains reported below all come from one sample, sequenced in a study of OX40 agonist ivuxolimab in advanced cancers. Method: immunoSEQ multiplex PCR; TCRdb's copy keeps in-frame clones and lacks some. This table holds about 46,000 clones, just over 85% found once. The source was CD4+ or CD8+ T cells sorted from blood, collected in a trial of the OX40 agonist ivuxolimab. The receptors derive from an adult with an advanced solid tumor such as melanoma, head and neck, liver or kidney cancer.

The CDR3 coding sequence is TGCGCCAGCAGCCTGGACGGCTATGAAGCTTTCTTT. It encodes CASSLDGYEAFF. V gene TRBV4-1 combines with J gene TRBJ1-1; D call uncertain. The V gene lost 4 bases and the J gene lost 7 bases, with 10 bases spanning the gap. The CDR3 length is 12 residues. Germline CDR1 reads MGHRA; CDR2 reads YSYEKL.

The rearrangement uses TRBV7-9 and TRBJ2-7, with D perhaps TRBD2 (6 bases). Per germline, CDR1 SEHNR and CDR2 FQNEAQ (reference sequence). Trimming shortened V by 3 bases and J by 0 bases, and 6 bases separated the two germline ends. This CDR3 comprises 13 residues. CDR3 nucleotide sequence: TGTGCCAGCAGCTTCGGGGGCTCCTACGAGCAGTACTTC. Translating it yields CASSFGGSYEQYF.

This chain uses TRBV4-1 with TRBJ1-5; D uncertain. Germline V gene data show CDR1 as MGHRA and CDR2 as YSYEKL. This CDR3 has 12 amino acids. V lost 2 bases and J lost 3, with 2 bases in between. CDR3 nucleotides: TGCGCCAGCAGCCAAAACAATCAGCCCCAGCATTTT. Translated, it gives CASSQNNQPQHF.

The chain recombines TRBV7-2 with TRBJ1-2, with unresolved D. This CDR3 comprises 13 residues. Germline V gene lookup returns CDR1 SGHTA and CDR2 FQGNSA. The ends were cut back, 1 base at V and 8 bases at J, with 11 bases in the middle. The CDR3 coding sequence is TGTGCCAGCAGCTTAGAGTTCTCGCCGGGCTACACCTTC. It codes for CASSLEFSPGYTF.

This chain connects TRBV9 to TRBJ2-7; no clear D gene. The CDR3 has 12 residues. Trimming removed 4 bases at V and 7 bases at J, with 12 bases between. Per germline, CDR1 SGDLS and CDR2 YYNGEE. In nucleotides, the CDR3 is TGTGCCAGCAGCACGGGCCTCGGGGAGCAGTACTTC. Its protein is CASSTGLGEQYF.

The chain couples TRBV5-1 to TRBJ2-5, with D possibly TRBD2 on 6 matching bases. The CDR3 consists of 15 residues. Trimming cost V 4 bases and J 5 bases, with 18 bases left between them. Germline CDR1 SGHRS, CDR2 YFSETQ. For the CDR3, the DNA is TGCGCCAGCAGCCGACGGAGTGGGGGGATGGAGACCCAGTACTTC. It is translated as CASSRRSGGMETQYF.

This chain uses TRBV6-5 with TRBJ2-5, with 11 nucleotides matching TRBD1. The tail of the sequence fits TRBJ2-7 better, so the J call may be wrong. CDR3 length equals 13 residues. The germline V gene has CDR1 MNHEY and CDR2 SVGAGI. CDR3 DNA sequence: TGTGCCAGTGGGGACAGGGGGTCGTACGAGCAGTACTTC. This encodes CASGDRGSYEQYF.

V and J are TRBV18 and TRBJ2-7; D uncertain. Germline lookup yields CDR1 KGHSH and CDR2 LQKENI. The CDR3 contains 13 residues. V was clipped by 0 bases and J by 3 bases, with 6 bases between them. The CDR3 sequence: CASSPPYVYEQYF. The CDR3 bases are TGTGCCAGCTCACCACCGTACGTCTACGAGCAGTACTTC.

CDR3: CASSPRKDEKLFF. The CDR3 nucleotides read TGTGCCAGCAGTCCCCGGAAGGATGAAAAACTGTTTTTT. The chain employs TRBV28 and TRBJ1-4; D ambiguous. The germline CDR1 and CDR2 sequences are MDHEN and SYDVKM. V lost 5 bases, J lost 6 bases, and 10 bases lay in between. This CDR3 has 13 residues.

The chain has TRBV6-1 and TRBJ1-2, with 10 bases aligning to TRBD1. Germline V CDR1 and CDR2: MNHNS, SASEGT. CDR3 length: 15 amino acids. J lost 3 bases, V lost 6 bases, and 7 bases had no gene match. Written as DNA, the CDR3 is TGTGCCAGCAGGGGACCGGGACAGGGGCACTATGGCTACACCTTC. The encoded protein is CASRGPGQGHYGYTF.

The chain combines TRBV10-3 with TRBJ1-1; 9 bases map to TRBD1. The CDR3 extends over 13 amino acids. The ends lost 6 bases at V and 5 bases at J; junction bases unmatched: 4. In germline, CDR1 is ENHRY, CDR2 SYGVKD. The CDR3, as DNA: TGTGCCATCAGCGGACAGGGGTGGACTGAAGCTTTCTTT. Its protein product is CAISGQGWTEAFF.

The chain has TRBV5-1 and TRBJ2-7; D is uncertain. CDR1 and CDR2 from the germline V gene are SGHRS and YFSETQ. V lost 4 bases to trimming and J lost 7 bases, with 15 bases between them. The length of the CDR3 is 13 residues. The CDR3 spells CASSPLAGLEQYF. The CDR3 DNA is TGCGCCAGCAGCCCCTTGGCAGGTTTGGAGCAGTACTTC.

CDR3 region: CASSGLAGDYAKNIQYF. The CDR3 DNA reads as TGTGCCAGCTCGGGACTAGCGGGAGATTATGCCAAAAACATTCAGTACTTC. The chain has TRBV19 and TRBJ2-4; 14 bases are shared with TRBD2. V shed 9 bases, J shed 1 base, and the junction held 8 bases outside the gene matches. Germline V gene data show CDR1 as LNHDA and CDR2 as SQIVND (reference sequence). The length of the CDR3 is 17 residues.

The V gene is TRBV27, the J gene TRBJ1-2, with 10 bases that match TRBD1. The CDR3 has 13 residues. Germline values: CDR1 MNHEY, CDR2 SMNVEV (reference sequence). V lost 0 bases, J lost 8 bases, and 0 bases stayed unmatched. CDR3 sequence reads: CASSLSGQGGYTF. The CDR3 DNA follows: TGTGCCAGCAGTTTATCGGGACAGGGGGGCTACACCTTC.

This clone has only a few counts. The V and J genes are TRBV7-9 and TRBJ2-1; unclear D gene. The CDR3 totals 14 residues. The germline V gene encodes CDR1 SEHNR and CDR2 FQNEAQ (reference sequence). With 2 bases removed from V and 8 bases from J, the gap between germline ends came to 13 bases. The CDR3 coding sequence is TGTGCCAGCAGCTTACAACGGACGAGCCATGAGCAGTTCTTC. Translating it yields CASSLQRTSHEQFF.

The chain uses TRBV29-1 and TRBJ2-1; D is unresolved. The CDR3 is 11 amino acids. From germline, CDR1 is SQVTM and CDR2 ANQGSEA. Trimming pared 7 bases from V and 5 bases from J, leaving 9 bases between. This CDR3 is CSGGEDNEQFF. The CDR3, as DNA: TGCAGCGGGGGTGAAGACAATGAGCAGTTCTTC.